This is a list of T cell receptor beta chains from one sample in a study of OX40 agonist ivuxolimab in advanced cancers. Produced via immunoSEQ multiplex PCR; TCRdb's table is partial and in-frame only. The table lists 70,000 to 95,000 clones, about 89% of them singletons. Material: CD4+ or CD8+ T cells sorted from blood, obtained in a trial of the OX40 agonist ivuxolimab. These receptors were obtained from an adult with an advanced solid tumor such as melanoma, head and neck, liver or kidney cancer. Each CDR3 is given with its conserved first and last residue. D genes are given only for firm matches. Where a row states a size, it is once, few, many or the class of an expanded clone; other rows omit it.

j_call	d_call	v_call	clone_size	cdr3_nt	cdr3_aa
TRBJ1-1	NA	TRBV13	NA	TGTGCCGTCCTAGCGGACACTGAAGCTTTCTTT	CAVLADTEAFF
TRBJ2-7	NA	TRBV5-5	NA	TGTGCCAGCAGCTTAGGGGACGGTTATATCCACGAGCAGTACTTC	CASSLGDGYIHEQYF
TRBJ1-5	TRBD1	TRBV5-1	NA	TGCGCCAGCAGCCCGGGACAGGGAAGCAATCAGCCCCAGCATTTT	CASSPGQGSNQPQHF
TRBJ2-1	TRBD1	TRBV28	few	TGTGCCAGCAGTTTGGCAGGGGGCATCCTAAATGAGCAGTTCTTC	CASSLAGGILNEQFF
TRBJ1-4	NA	TRBV2	NA	TGTGCCAGCAGTGGCCACGGGGCAACTAATGAAAAACTGTTTTTT	CASSGHGATNEKLFF
TRBJ2-7	NA	TRBV7-6	once	TGTGCCAGCAGCTTAGATAGGGGGAGCTCCTACGAGCAGTACTTC	CASSLDRGSSYEQYF
TRBJ1-1	NA	TRBV27	NA	TGTGCCAGCAGTTTCTTGACCGATAACACTGAAGCTTTCTTT	CASSFLTDNTEAFF
TRBJ2-7	NA	TRBV5-5	NA	TGTACGGACAGTTTCCACGAGCAGTACTTC	CTDSFHEQYF
TRBJ2-7	NA	TRBV30	NA	TGTGCCTGGAGAAGGGGCACGTACGAGCAGTACTTC	CAWRRGTYEQYF
TRBJ1-5	NA	TRBV7-2	NA	TGTGCCAGCAGCTGGCGGGGGGCGGACAATCAGCCCCAGCATTTT	CASSWRGADNQPQHF
TRBJ2-7	TRBD2	TRBV5-4	NA	TGTGCCAGCAGCCCCCGGACTAGCGGGAGCCATGGAGAGCAGTACTTC	CASSPRTSGSHGEQYF
TRBJ1-4	NA	TRBV29-1	NA	TGCAGCGTGATGAACCCGACCACCCTAGGGGAAAAACTGTTTTTT	CSVMNPTTLGEKLFF
TRBJ1-2	TRBD1	TRBV28	NA	TGTGCCAGCAGCTATACCGTGGACAGGGCCCATTATGGCTACACCTTC	CASSYTVDRAHYGYTF
TRBJ2-3	NA	TRBV6-5	NA	TGTGCCAGCAGACGTCCAGGGGGGGCTACGCAGTATTTT	CASRRPGGATQYF
TRBJ2-7	TRBD1	TRBV10-3	once	TGTGCCATCAGGGGGACAGGGGAGGGCTACGAGCAGTACTTC	CAIRGTGEGYEQYF
TRBJ2-2	NA	TRBV2	NA	TGTGCCAGCAGTACCGGGACAATCAACACCGGGGAGCTGTTTTTT	CASSTGTINTGELFF
TRBJ1-1	NA	TRBV27	NA	TGTGCCAGCAGCCCTACAGGGTCTGAAGCTTTCTTT	CASSPTGSEAFF
TRBJ1-4	NA	TRBV9	NA	TGTGCCAGCAGCGTAGGACACAGCGCAACTAATGAAAAACTGTTTTTT	CASSVGHSATNEKLFF
TRBJ2-7	NA	TRBV27	NA	TGTGCCAGCAGCCCGGGTCCCTACGAGCAGTACTTC	CASSPGPYEQYF
TRBJ1-1	NA	TRBV5-4	NA	TGTGCCTCCTTCGGGGGGCGTACTGAAGCTTTCTTT	CASFGGRTEAFF
TRBJ2-7	NA	TRBV27	NA	TGTGCCAGCAGTTGGGGGCGCGGCTACGAGCAGTACTTC	CASSWGRGYEQYF
TRBJ2-1	NA	TRBV27	NA	TGTGCCAGCAGTTTATCGCGGGTCGAGAATGAGCAGTTCTTC	CASSLSRVENEQFF
TRBJ2-1	NA	TRBV28	once	TGTGCCAGCAGCTGGGGGGGCCTTCTCTCCTACAATGAGCAGTTCTTC	CASSWGGLLSYNEQFF
TRBJ1-1	NA	TRBV18	NA	TGTGCCAGCTCACCCAACCCTGGACAGCTTCATGAAGCTTTCTTT	CASSPNPGQLHEAFF
TRBJ2-1	TRBD2	TRBV30	NA	TGTGCCTGGAGCCATACCGGGACTAGCGGGATAGTCAATGAGCAGTTCTTC	CAWSHTGTSGIVNEQFF
TRBJ1-3	NA	TRBV27	NA	TGTGCCAGCAGTCCCTCCCGAGATTCTGGAAACACCATATATTTT	CASSPSRDSGNTIYF
TRBJ2-7	NA	TRBV10-3	NA	TGTGCCATCAGTGAGTCGACGGGGGCTGGGGACGAGCAGTACTTC	CAISESTGAGDEQYF
TRBJ1-5	TRBD1	TRBV7-2	NA	TGTGCCAGCAGCAGGGGAGGGGGCGGTCAGCCCCAGCATTTT	CASSRGGGGQPQHF
TRBJ2-5	TRBD2	TRBV7-9	few	TGTGCCAGCAGCTTTAATGAGGGACTAAAAGAGACCCAGTACTTC	CASSFNEGLKETQYF
TRBJ2-5	NA	TRBV11-3	NA	TGTGCCAGCAGCTCGGTGACCCAGGAACAAGAGACCCAGTACTTC	CASSSVTQEQETQYF
TRBJ1-1	NA	TRBV2	few	TGTGCCAGCAGGCCGGGACTTGTGAACACTGAAGCTTTCTTT	CASRPGLVNTEAFF
TRBJ2-1	NA	TRBV27	NA	TGTGCCAGCACCGGCGTAGGGGAGGATGAGCAGTTCTTC	CASTGVGEDEQFF
TRBJ2-1	TRBD2	TRBV7-9	few	TGTGCCAGCAGCTTCTCAGCGGGAGGGTACGAGCAGTTCTTC	CASSFSAGGYEQFF